The 7 T cell receptor beta chains below were found in one sample sequenced in a study of T cells in Graves' hyperthyroidism and ophthalmopathy. Amplified TCR beta CDR3 regions derived from RNA transcripts. The HTBI primer set was used in a first-round RT-PCR of the TCR CDR3. TCRdb independently ran MiXCR on the multiplex PCR reads; one entry per CDR3 protein. The table records nearly 750,000 distinct CDR3 sequences, just over 35% of them present only once. The sample comprised blood. The receptors were sampled from a woman between 40 and 50 years old with Graves' hyperthyroidism.

This clonotype appeared many times. This sequence joins TRBV7-2 and TRBJ2-7, with D possibly being TRBD1 (5 bases). V was trimmed by 5 bases and J by 1 base, leaving 21 bases between them. This CDR3 spans 17 amino acids. Germline V gene lookup returns CDR1 SGHTA and CDR2 FQGNSA. CDR3 protein: CASSRFMGPMGSYEQYF. The CDR3 DNA sequence: TGTGCCAGCAGCCGTTTTATGGGGCCCATGGGTTCCTACGAGCAGTACTTC.

This clonotype was seen many times. This chain links TRBV7-9 with TRBJ1-1; D is unclear. The length of the CDR3 is 12 residues. The germline CDR1 and CDR2 sequences are SEHNR and FQNEAQ (reference sequence). V was trimmed by 3 bases and J by 6 bases, leaving 8 bases between them. The CDR3 is CASSLKGPEAFF. CDR3 coding DNA: TGTGCCAGCAGCTTGAAGGGTCCTGAAGCTTTCTTT. Supplemented by reference TRBV7-9 and TRBJ1-1, the full variable domain reads DTGVSQNPRHKITKRGQNVTFRCDPISEHNRLYWYRQTLGQGPEFLTYFQNEAQLEKSRLLSDRFSAERPKGSFSTLEIQRTEQGDSAMYLCASSLKGPEAFFGQGTRLTVV.

The rearrangement uses TRBV7-9 and TRBJ2-7, with TRBD2 as a possible D gene (5 bases). Germline values: CDR1 SEHNR, CDR2 FQNEAQ (reference sequence). The V and J ends lost 5 bases and 2 bases respectively, with 7 bases between them. The CDR3 has 12 amino acids. In nucleotides, the CDR3 is TGTGCCAGCAGCGGGAGTACCTACGAGCAGTACTTC. Protein product: CASSGSTYEQYF.

To note about this clonotype: At one end the junction does not follow the germline gene, possibly because of a read error. This chain connects TRBV10-3 to TRBJ1-3, with D unresolved. Germline values: CDR1 ENHRY, CDR2 SYGVKD. This CDR3 has 16 amino acids. CDR3 amino acids: CAITEDAVGAGNTIYF. The CDR3 DNA reads as TGTGCCATCACTGAGGATGCGGTGGGAGCTGGAAACACCATATATTTT.

In the case of this clonotype: A much larger clone differs from this one at a single base, so this may be a read error. The rearrangement uses TRBV19 and TRBJ1-6; D perhaps matches TRBD1 (6 bases). There are 15 residues in the CDR3. Per the germline V gene, CDR1 is LNHDA and CDR2 is SQIVND (reference sequence). Trimming stripped 8 bases from V and 6 bases from J, with 17 bases between. The CDR3 is CASGLQGRSNSPLHF. In nucleotides, the CDR3 is TGTGCCAGTGGTCTACAGGGACGGTCTAATTCACCCCTCCACTTT.

The chain couples TRBV2 to TRBJ2-4, with no clear D. There are 13 residues in the CDR3. Germline-derived CDR1 and CDR2 are SNHLY and FYNNEI. The ends were cut back, 1 base at V and 0 bases at J, with 1 base in the middle. CDR3 protein: CASSEVAKNIQYF. The DNA for the CDR3 is TGTGCCAGCAGTGAAGTAGCCAAAAACATTCAGTACTTC.

The J gene is TRBJ2-7, the V gene TRBV7-2, with 13 positions matching TRBD2. From germline, CDR1 is SGHTA and CDR2 FQGNSA. There are 16 residues in the CDR3. V gave up 4 bases and J gave up 2 bases; unmatched junction bases: 5. In DNA form, the CDR3 reads TGTGCCAGCAGCTGGACTAGCGGGGGAAATACCTACGAGCAGTACTTC. This sequence encodes CASSWTSGGNTYEQYF. The full variable domain, with the rest looked up from reference TRBV7-2 and TRBJ2-7, is GAGVSQSPSNKVTEKGKDVELRCDPISGHTALYWYRQSLGQGLEFLIYFQGNSAPDKSGLPSDRFSAERTGGSVSTLTIQRTQQEDSAVYLCASSWTSGGNTYEQYFGPGTRLTVT.